Each of the 3 T cell receptor beta chains below was sequenced from the same sample in a study of T-cell memory formation after mild COVID-19. Via MiXCR, TCRdb re-called the 5' RACE reads, giving one row per CDR3 protein. The sample consists of 400,000 or so distinct CDR3 sequences, over 15% of them appearing once. Sequenced material: PBMCs or a T cell subset sorted from them (not recorded which). These TCRs come from an adult woman who had mild COVID-19 (a few samples of this study predate the infection). Cell type and time point are not known.

This clonotype was observed a few times. This chain connects TRBV2 to TRBJ2-3; possibly TRBD1 for D (5 bases). Trimming removed 4 bases at V and 5 bases at J, with 16 bases between. The V gene's germline CDR1 is SNHLY and CDR2 FYNNEI. The CDR3 consists of 15 residues. The CDR3 DNA reads as TGTGCCAGCAGTGGTAGCAGGGCCCATGGAGATACGCAGTATTTT. Translating it yields CASSGSRAHGDTQYF. The variable domain in full, completed from reference TRBV2 and TRBJ2-3, reads EPEVTQTPSHQVTQMGQEVILRCVPISNHLYFYWYRQILGQKVEFLVSFYNNEISEKSEIFDDQFSVERPDGSNFTLKIRSTKLEDSAMYFCASSGSRAHGDTQYFGPGTRLTVL.

This chain joins TRBV4-2 and TRBJ1-1; D unresolved. Germline values: CDR1 LGHNA, CDR2 YNFKEQ. V lost 0 bases and J 10 bases, leaving 15 bases between the germline ends. The length of the CDR3 is 14 residues. As DNA, the CDR3 is TGTGCCAGCAGCCAAGACCGAGGATCTTGGGGAGCTTTCTTT. It codes for CASSQDRGSWGAFF.

This clonotype appeared many times. The rearrangement joins TRBV6-5 to TRBJ1-1, with 8 bases fitting TRBD1. Germline CDR1 and CDR2: MNHEY and SVGAGI. CDR3 size: 13 residues. The V gene end was trimmed by 4 bases and the J gene end by 6 bases; junction bases not matched to a gene: 4. CDR3 DNA sequence: TGTGCCAGCAGTTCGACAGGGGCGGCTGAAGCTTTCTTT. Amino acids: CASSSTGAAEAFF.